The rows below give T cell receptor beta chains drawn from one sample of a study of T-cell reconstitution after alpha-beta-depleted transplantation in children. From the PCR reads, TCRdb called clonotypes with MiXCR, one entry per CDR3 protein. Among 670,000 or so distinct CDR3 sequences, less than 15% were seen once, and the ten largest hold approximately 0.8%. The input for sequencing was PBMCs, taken before TCRalphabeta/CD19-depleted stem cell transplant. The receptors were sampled from a girl aged 2-10 years with congenital amegakaryocytic thrombocytopenia, due to receive a stem cell transplant. CDR3s include the opening cysteine and the closing phenylalanine or tryptophan. D genes are given only for firm matches. Size is omitted from some rows. Given values are once, few, many or a class for expanded clones.

d_call j_call clone_size v_call cdr3_aa cdr3_nt
NA TRBJ2-1 NA TRBV7-9 CASRDRGQSSYNEQFF TGTGCCAGCAGAGACCGAGGACAGTCCTCCTACAATGAGCAGTTCTTC
NA TRBJ2-1 many TRBV5-1 CASSLVGLNEQFF TGCGCCAGCAGCTTGGTCGGACTTAATGAGCAGTTCTTC
NA TRBJ2-7 NA TRBV18 CASSPLQGKFGEQYF TGTGCCAGCTCACCGCTACAGGGAAAGTTCGGCGAGCAGTACTTC
TRBD2 TRBJ2-5 many TRBV20-1 CSEPLAGVGPQYF TGCAGCGAACCACTAGCGGGAGTGGGTCCCCAGTACTTC
NA TRBJ2-1 NA TRBV20-1 CSARGAGVNEQFF TGCAGTGCTAGAGGGGCAGGGGTGAATGAGCAGTTCTTC
NA TRBJ1-1 many TRBV20-1 CSARRGAVNTEAFF TGCAGTGCTAGAAGGGGGGCGGTGAACACTGAAGCTTTCTTT
NA TRBJ2-1 NA TRBV19 CASSPTTIGEQFF TGTGCCAGTAGTCCCACAACCATAGGTGAGCAGTTCTTC
NA TRBJ2-1 NA TRBV20-1 CSARGVTGRGYQQFF TGCAGTGCTAGAGGGGTCACAGGTCGGGGTTACCAGCAGTTCTTC
TRBD1 TRBJ2-1 few TRBV9 CASSEGTGPYNEQFF TGTGCCAGCAGCGAAGGGACAGGGCCCTACAATGAGCAGTTCTTC
NA TRBJ2-7 many TRBV29-1 CSVDFQYEQYF TGCAGCGTTGACTTCCAATACGAGCAGTACTTC
TRBD2 TRBJ2-7 many TRBV6-5 CASSYYRGLAELNYEQYF TGTGCCAGCAGCTATTATCGGGGACTAGCGGAATTAAACTACGAGCAGTACTTC
TRBD2 TRBJ2-3 many TRBV5-1 CASSYLAARTDTQYF TGCGCCAGCAGCTACCTAGCGGCCCGCACAGATACGCAGTATTTT
TRBD2 TRBJ2-3 many TRBV18 CASSLRREGSDTQYF TGTGCCAGCTCACTGCGGCGGGAGGGCTCAGATACGCAGTATTTT
NA TRBJ2-3 many TRBV27 CASSRGPSYTDTQYF TGTGCCAGCAGTCGTGGGCCAAGTTACACAGATACGCAGTATTTT
TRBD2 TRBJ2-1 many TRBV27 CASSPGTSGGLYNEQFF TGTGCCAGCAGTCCCGGGACTAGCGGGGGTCTTTACAATGAGCAGTTCTTC
NA TRBJ2-5 many TRBV29-1 CSVEGVIGQKETQYF TGCAGCGTTGAAGGGGTGATCGGCCAGAAAGAGACCCAGTACTTC
NA TRBJ2-1 NA TRBV12-3/TRBV12-4 CASRRIPRDNEQFF TGTGCCAGCCGTAGGATTCCTAGGGACAATGAGCAGTTCTTC
NA TRBJ1-1 many TRBV20-1 CSARVAGSTEAFF TGCAGTGCTAGAGTGGCGGGGTCCACTGAAGCTTTCTTT
NA TRBJ2-1 many TRBV20-1 CSARYTSYNEQFF TGCAGTGCTAGATACACCTCCTACAATGAGCAGTTCTTC
NA TRBJ2-5 few TRBV20-1 CSAGGTLGAQYF TGCAGTGCTGGGGGGACTTTAGGGGCCCAGTACTTC
TRBD2 TRBJ2-1 few TRBV20-1 CCAIRPGLAGNYNEQFF TGCTGTGCTATACGTCCGGGACTAGCGGGGAATTACAATGAGCAGTTCTTC
NA TRBJ2-1 many TRBV12-3/TRBV12-4 CASSRVVGGGDEQFF TGTGCCAGCAGCCGCGTTGTGGGAGGGGGCGATGAGCAGTTCTTC
NA TRBJ2-7 few TRBV6-6 CASTIGHNYEQYF TGTGCCAGCACTATCGGACACAACTACGAGCAGTACTTC
TRBD2 TRBJ2-1 many TRBV19 CATRTSGYNEQFF TGTGCCACCAGGACTAGCGGCTACAATGAGCAGTTCTTC
TRBD2 TRBJ2-2 NA TRBV5-5 CASSLKSGRAVGELFF TGTGCCAGCAGCTTGAAAAGCGGGAGGGCCGTGGGGGAGCTGTTTTTT
NA TRBJ2-2 NA TRBV29-1 CSVERATGELFF TGCAGCGTGGAGCGGGCCACCGGGGAGCTGTTTTTT
TRBD2 TRBJ2-7 NA TRBV20-1 CSARPWTSATYDEQYF TGCAGTGCTAGACCATGGACTAGCGCGACCTACGACGAGCAGTACTTC
TRBD1 TRBJ2-2 NA TRBV5-1 CASSLVRSGGAGTGELFF TGCGCCAGCAGCTTGGTACGGTCAGGGGGCGCCGGCACCGGGGAGCTGTTTTTT
NA TRBJ2-6 NA TRBV20-1 CSARDVGAGANVLTF TGCAGTGCTAGAGATGTGGGGGCTGGGGCCAACGTCCTGACTTTC
NA TRBJ2-2 many TRBV29-1 CSVVEYGELFF TGCAGCGTTGTGGAGTACGGGGAGCTGTTTTTT
NA TRBJ2-2 NA TRBV2 CASIDRMNTGELFF TGTGCCAGCATAGACAGGATGAACACCGGGGAGCTGTTTTTT
NA TRBJ2-5 NA TRBV6-1 CASSATQGGETQYF TGTGCCAGCAGCGCTACACAGGGTGGAGAGACCCAGTACTTC
TRBD1 TRBJ2-5 few TRBV11-2 CASSLVPGTGLQETQYF TGTGCCAGCAGCTTAGTCCCCGGGACAGGTCTCCAAGAGACCCAGTACTTC
TRBD1 TRBJ2-1 few TRBV5-1 CASSLDIGGASSNEQFF TGCGCCAGCAGCTTGGATATAGGGGGCGCCTCAAGTAATGAGCAGTTCTTC
NA TRBJ2-3 few TRBV20-1 CSAEPAVETDTQYF TGCAGTGCCGAGCCGGCGGTCGAAACAGATACGCAGTATTTT
NA TRBJ2-1 NA TRBV20-1 CSAPMTTPRGPYNEQFF TGCAGTGCTCCAATGACAACCCCCCGGGGACCCTACAATGAGCAGTTCTTC
TRBD1 TRBJ2-5 NA TRBV29-1 CSVVTGTDYPETQYF TGCAGCGTCGTGACCGGGACAGACTACCCGGAGACCCAGTACTTC
NA TRBJ2-1 NA TRBV12-3/TRBV12-4 CASSRDGQQFF TGTGCCAGCAGCCGGGATGGGCAACAGTTCTTC
NA TRBJ1-2 few TRBV6-5 CASSYTEDLRNYGYTF TGTGCCAGCAGTTACACGGAGGATCTCAGGAACTATGGCTACACCTTC
NA TRBJ1-1 NA TRBV20-1 CSAPRGTVKAFF TGCAGTGCTCCCCGGGGGACGGTGAAAGCTTTCTTT
NA TRBJ2-3 few TRBV5-1 CASSNEGPTLSTDTQYF TGCGCCAGCAGCAACGAGGGACCAACCCTAAGCACAGATACGCAGTATTTT
NA TRBJ2-5 NA TRBV4-1 CASSQGGFGETQYF TGCGCCAGCAGCCAAGGGGGGTTTGGGGAGACCCAGTACTTC
NA TRBJ1-5 NA TRBV20-1 CSATPTPTNYSNQPQHF TGCAGTGCTACCCCCACACCGACGAATTATAGCAATCAGCCCCAGCATTTT
NA TRBJ1-5 many TRBV6-2/TRBV6-3 CASSYPHTPRTAVRSNQPQHF TGTGCCAGCAGTTACCCCCACACCCCACGGACAGCCGTGAGGAGCAATCAGCCCCAGCATTTT
NA TRBJ2-3 NA TRBV25-1 CASSGGWSENTQYF TGTGCCAGCAGTGGAGGGTGGTCGGAGAATACGCAGTATTTT
TRBD1 TRBJ2-3 few TRBV5-1 CASSLRGTGSDTQYF TGCGCCAGCAGCTTACGTGGGACAGGGTCAGATACGCAGTATTTT
TRBD2 TRBJ2-7 NA TRBV20-1 CSASSRLAGDYEQYF TGCAGTGCTAGTTCCCGACTAGCGGGGGACTACGAGCAGTACTTC
TRBD2 TRBJ2-2 few TRBV12-3/TRBV12-4 CASSPRLAGHTGELFF TGTGCCAGCAGTCCACGACTAGCGGGGCACACCGGGGAGCTGTTTTTT
NA TRBJ2-1 NA TRBV19 CASSITWENEQFF TGTGCCAGTAGTATCACTTGGGAGAATGAGCAGTTCTTC
NA TRBJ2-7 many TRBV2 CASRTRDFLYEQYF TGTGCCAGCAGGACTCGGGATTTCCTTTACGAGCAGTACTTC
NA TRBJ2-2 many TRBV11-2 CASSTWHLRGELFF TGTGCCAGCAGCACCTGGCACCTCCGCGGGGAGCTGTTTTTT
NA TRBJ2-3 many TRBV5-1 CASSPPDSWDTQYF TGCGCCAGCAGCCCACCCGATTCATGGGATACGCAGTATTTT
NA TRBJ1-1 many TRBV12-3/TRBV12-4 CASSSQMNTEAFF TGTGCCAGCAGTTCGCAGATGAACACTGAAGCTTTCTTT
TRBD2 TRBJ2-1 many TRBV12-3/TRBV12-4 CASQRLAVYNEQFF TGTGCCAGCCAACGACTAGCGGTCTACAATGAGCAGTTCTTC
TRBD1 TRBJ2-5 many TRBV4-2 CASSQDRGETQYF TGTGCCAGCAGTCAAGACAGGGGAGAGACCCAGTACTTC
TRBD2 TRBJ2-3 NA TRBV5-1 CASSFSGVEISTDTQYF TGCGCCAGCAGCTTTAGCGGGGTCGAGATAAGCACAGATACGCAGTATTTT
NA TRBJ2-1 many TRBV20-1 CSAPRSDLSYNEQFF TGCAGTGCGCCCCGAAGCGACCTCTCCTACAATGAGCAGTTCTTC
NA TRBJ2-1 few TRBV15 CATSRPRGTYNEQFF TGTGCCACCAGCAGACCCAGAGGGACTTACAATGAGCAGTTCTTC
NA TRBJ2-3 few TRBV5-1 CASSLVGLAADTQYF TGCGCCAGCAGCTTGGTTGGTCTAGCAGCAGATACGCAGTATTTT
TRBD2 TRBJ2-5 many TRBV5-1 CASRGLAGETQYF TGCGCCAGCAGAGGACTAGCGGGAGAGACCCAGTACTTC